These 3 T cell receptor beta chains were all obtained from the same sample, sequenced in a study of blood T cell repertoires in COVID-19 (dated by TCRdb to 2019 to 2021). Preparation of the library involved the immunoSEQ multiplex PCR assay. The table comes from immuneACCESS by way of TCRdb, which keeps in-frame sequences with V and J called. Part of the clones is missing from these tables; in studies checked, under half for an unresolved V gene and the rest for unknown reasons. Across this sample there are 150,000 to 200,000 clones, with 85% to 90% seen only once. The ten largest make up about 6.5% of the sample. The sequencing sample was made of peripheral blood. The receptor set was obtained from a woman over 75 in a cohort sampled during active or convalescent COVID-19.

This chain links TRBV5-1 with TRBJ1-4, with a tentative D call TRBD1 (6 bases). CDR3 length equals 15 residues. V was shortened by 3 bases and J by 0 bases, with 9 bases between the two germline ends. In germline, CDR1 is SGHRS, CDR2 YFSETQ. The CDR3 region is CASSWDTATNEKLFF. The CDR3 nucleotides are TGCGCCAGCAGCTGGGACACAGCAACTAATGAAAAACTGTTTTTT.

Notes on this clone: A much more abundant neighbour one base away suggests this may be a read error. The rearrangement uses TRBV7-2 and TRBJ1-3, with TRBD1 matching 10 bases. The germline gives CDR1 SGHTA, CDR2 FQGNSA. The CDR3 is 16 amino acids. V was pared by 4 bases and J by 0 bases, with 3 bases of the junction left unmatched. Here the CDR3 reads CASSSRTGGSGNTIYF. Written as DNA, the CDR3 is TGTGCCAGCAGCTCCCGGACAGGGGGCTCTGGAAACACCATATATTTT. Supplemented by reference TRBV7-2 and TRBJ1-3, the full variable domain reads GAGVSQSPSNKVTEKGKDVELRCDPISGHTALYWYRQSLGQGLEFLIYFQGNSAPDKSGLPSDRFSAERTGGSVSTLTIQRTQQEDSAVYLCASSSRTGGSGNTIYFGEGSWLTVV.

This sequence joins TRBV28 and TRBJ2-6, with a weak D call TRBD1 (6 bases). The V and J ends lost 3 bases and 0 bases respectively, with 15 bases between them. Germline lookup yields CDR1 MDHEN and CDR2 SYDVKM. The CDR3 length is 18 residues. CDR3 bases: TGTGCCAGCAGTTTCCCAGGGGACCGGAGCTCTGGGGCCAACGTCCTGACTTTC. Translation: CASSFPGDRSSGANVLTF.